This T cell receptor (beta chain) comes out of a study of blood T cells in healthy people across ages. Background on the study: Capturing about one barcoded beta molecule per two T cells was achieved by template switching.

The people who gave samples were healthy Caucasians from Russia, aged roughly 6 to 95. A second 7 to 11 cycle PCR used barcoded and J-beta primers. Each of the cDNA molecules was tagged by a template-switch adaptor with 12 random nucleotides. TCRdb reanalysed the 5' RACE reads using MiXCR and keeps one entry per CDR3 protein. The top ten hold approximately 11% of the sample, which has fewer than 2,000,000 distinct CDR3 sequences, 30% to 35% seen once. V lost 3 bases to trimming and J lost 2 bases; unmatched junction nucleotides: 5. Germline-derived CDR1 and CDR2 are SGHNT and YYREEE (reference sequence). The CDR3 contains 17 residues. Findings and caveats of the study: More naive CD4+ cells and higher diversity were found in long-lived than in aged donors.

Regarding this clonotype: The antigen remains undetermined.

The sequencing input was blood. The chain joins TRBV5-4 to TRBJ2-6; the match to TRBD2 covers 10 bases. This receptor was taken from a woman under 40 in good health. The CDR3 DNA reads TGTGCCAGCAGCTCTAGCGGGAGATCGCCTGGGGCCAACGTCCTGACTTTC. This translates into CASSSSGRSPGANVLTF.